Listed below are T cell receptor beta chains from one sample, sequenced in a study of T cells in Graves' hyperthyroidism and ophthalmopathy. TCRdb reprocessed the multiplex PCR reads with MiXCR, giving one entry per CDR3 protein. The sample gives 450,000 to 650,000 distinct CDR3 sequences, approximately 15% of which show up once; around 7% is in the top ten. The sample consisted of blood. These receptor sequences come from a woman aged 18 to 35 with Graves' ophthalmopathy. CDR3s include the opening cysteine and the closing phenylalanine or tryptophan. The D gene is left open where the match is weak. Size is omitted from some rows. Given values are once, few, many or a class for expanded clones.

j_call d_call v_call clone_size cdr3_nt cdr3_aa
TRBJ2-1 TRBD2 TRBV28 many TGTGCCAGCAGGGCGACTAGCGGGAGCCTGAATGAGCAGTTCTTC CASRATSGSLNEQFF
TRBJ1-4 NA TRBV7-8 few TGTGCCAGCAGCCTACAGGGAGGGGCGGGTGAAAAACTGTTTTTT CASSLQGGAGEKLFF
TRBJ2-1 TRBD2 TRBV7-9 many TGTGCCAGCAGCTCTAGCGGGAGCATTGGCTCCTACAATGAGCAGTTCTTC CASSSSGSIGSYNEQFF
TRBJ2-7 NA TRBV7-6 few TGTGCCAGCAGCTTAGCGCCCTCCCGTTCCTACGAGCAGTACTTC CASSLAPSRSYEQYF
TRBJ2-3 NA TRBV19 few TGTGCCAGTAGTATCACAGCAAGCACAGATACGCAGTATTTT CASSITASTDTQYF
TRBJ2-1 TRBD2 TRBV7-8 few TGTGCCAGCAGCGAGAGTAGACTAGCGGGTTACAATGAGCAGTTCTTC CASSESRLAGYNEQFF
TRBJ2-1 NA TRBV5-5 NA TGTGCCAGCAGCTTGGTAATTGGCGCCTCCTCGGGGCGAAACTACAATGAGCAGTTCTTC CASSLVIGASSGRNYNEQFF
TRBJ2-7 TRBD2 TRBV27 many TGTGCCAGCAGTTTAGTCCCAGCGGGAGAGACCTACGAGCAGTACTTC CASSLVPAGETYEQYF
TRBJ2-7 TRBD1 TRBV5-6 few TGTGCCAGCAGCACCGGGACAGGCTGGGTAAAGGACGAGCAGTACTTC CASSTGTGWVKDEQYF
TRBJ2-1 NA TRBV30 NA TGTGCCTGGAGTCTACTCTGGGGGGAAGGGAAGAATGAGCAGTTCTTC CAWSLLWGEGKNEQFF
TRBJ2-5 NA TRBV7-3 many TGTGCCAGCAGCTCTTCCCGTTCCGCCCTGGGGGCCGGCGGGGAGACCCAGTACTTC CASSSSRSALGAGGETQYF
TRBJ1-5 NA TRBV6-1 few TGTGCCAGCAGGGCATTTAATCAGCCCCAGCATTTT CASRAFNQPQHF
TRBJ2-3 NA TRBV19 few TGTGCCAGTACTACGAGGTTGCAGGGAGATACGCAGTATTTT CASTTRLQGDTQYF
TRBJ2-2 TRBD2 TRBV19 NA TGTGCCAGTAGTCCGGGACTAGCGGGAGGGTTTGGCGGGGAGCTGTTTTTT CASSPGLAGGFGGELFF
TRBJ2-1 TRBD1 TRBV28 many TGTGCCAGCAGACTAGGGACAGGGAACAATGAGCAGTTCTTC CASRLGTGNNEQFF
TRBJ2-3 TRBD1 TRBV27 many TGTGCCAGCAGTCTTGGGACAGGGGGCGAGGATACGCAGTATTTT CASSLGTGGEDTQYF
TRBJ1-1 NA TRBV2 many TGTGCCAGCAGTGAACAGACGAACACTGAAGCTTTCTTT CASSEQTNTEAFF
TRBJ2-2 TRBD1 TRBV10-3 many TGTGCCATCAGTGAGTCGGGACAGCGGTCCGGGGAGCTGTTTTTT CAISESGQRSGELFF